This note documents a single T cell receptor beta chain sequence. This sample was taken from a study of blood T cell repertoires in COVID-19. Study-level background: Whether acute or convalescent, the COVID-19 samples came from the United States, Italy and Spain. PBMCs, B-cell-depleted T cells, or T cells were the source of the cDNA or gDNA that made up the material.

Authors' processing steps: For nucleated cells, counts were estimated from reference gene primer amplification. Using immunoSEQ multiplex PCR, the repertoire was profiled, and TCRdb retains in-frame clones only, with some absent. The D gene and trimming were derived from the DNA, and the V and J assignments and clone size from that table. The table has tens of thousands of clones, about 80% seen once; the top ten hold around 27%. CDR3 length: 15 residues. The V and J ends lost 3 bases and 9 bases respectively, with 21 bases between them. Germline values: CDR1 MDHEN, CDR2 SYDVKM. This TCR derives from a human donor in a cohort sampled during active COVID-19. The chain couples TRBV28 to TRBJ2-7; a weak D match, TRBD1 (6 bases). The sample consisted of peripheral blood. The CDR3 region has the DNA TGTGCCAGCAGTTTCCCCACCGGGACACGGCTGGTGCAGTACTTC. As protein: CASSFPTGTRLVQYF.